The TCR beta chain under discussion was sequenced for a study of blood T cell repertoires in COVID-19 (dated by TCRdb to 2018 to 2021). Looking at the study overall: Samples covering the acute and convalescent phases of COVID-19 were provided by collaborators in the United States, Italy and Spain. The sample metadata nearly always contained a de-identified subject ID, COVID-19 status, age in years and sex. The dataset comprised deeply sampled blood TCRbeta repertoires from subjects exposed to, actively infected with, or recovered from COVID-19. The material from the prospective study consisted of cDNA or gDNA derived from T cells, B-cell-depleted T cells, or PBMCs. Samples came from the ongoing ImmuneRACE study (first 160 participants) plus 1,254 subjects from 6 global collaborators. Where HLA class I and class II types were available, the types were taken from metadata supplied by the sample provider, not from assay-based typing. The repertoires were made available in a free public database intended to serve as a resource for research on the immune response to SARS-CoV-2.

Study-level results and caveats: The amount of clinical and demographic metadata varied by source and participant and was provided uncurated.

For this clone: The target of this receptor is not known. The sample holds no much larger clone one base away, and base qualities are not on file.

In Seattle, one collaborating source enrolled patients while the infection was active and tracked those patients longitudinally over the course of disease. Each collaborating institution followed its own protocols to collect whole blood in K2EDTA tubes. For TCRbeta analysis, collaborators shipped samples as frozen whole blood, isolated PBMCs, or DNA extracted from either of those sample types. The CDR3 runs 16 residues from the cysteine to the phenylalanine. The DNA shown is the 48-base CDR3, in frame from base 1. CDR1 and CDR2 are read off the germline V gene as LGHNA and YSLEER. V loses 4 bases, J loses 4 bases, and the germline ends lie 16 bases apart. TCRbeta CDR3 regions were amplified from genomic DNA by means of the immunoSEQ Assay, a bias-controlled multiplex PCR. Turning to the authors' computational methods: The number of nucleated cells in each sample was estimated by amplification of reference gene primers within the assay. Sequence reads were collapsed and filtered to measure the absolute abundance of every unique TCRbeta CDR3 rearrangement. For each sample, productive Simpson clonality was calculated as the square root of Simpson's diversity index across productive rearrangements. TCRdb took over this immuneACCESS table, retaining in-frame rearrangements with V and J assigned. Such tables are incomplete; in checked studies, under half of the missing clones stem from an unresolved V gene, and the remainder is unexplained. V and J calls and clone size are given by that table; D and trimming were obtained from the DNA. The sample yields 100,000 to 150,000 clones; more than 85% were counted once. The top ten constitute 2.1% of the sample.

The source of this sequence is a man aged 50 or older with COVID-19, enrolled during active disease. The sequenced sample was peripheral blood. The chain is assembled from TRBV4-3 and TRBJ1-4; TRBD1 is perhaps the D gene, given 5 matching bases. The nucleotide sequence reads TGCGCCAGCAGCCCATACCGACAGTTCCATAATGAAAAACTGTTTTTT. This encodes CASSPYRQFHNEKLFF.